Sequencing of this TCR beta chain was carried out in a study of blood T cell repertoires in COVID-19. Turning to the study itself: Both acute and convalescent COVID-19 samples were obtained from the United States, Italy and Spain.

Profiling relied on immunoSEQ multiplex PCR, and the TCRdb table lists in-frame clones only, not all of them. The table lists roughly 80,000 clones, roughly nine tenths of them singletons. The CDR3 length is 15 residues. V lost 0 bases, J lost 7 bases, and 2 bases stayed unmatched. CDR1 LGHNA and CDR2 YNFKEQ come from the germline V gene. The rearrangement joins TRBV4-2 to TRBJ2-1; 11 bases agree with TRBD1. The sequencing input was peripheral blood. This receptor was identified in a man aged 50 to 60 with COVID-19, enrolled during active disease. DNA of the CDR3: TGTGCCAGCAGCCAAGAGGGACAGGGGGTAAATGAGCAGTTCTTC. This gives the protein CASSQEGQGVNEQFF.